The rows below give T cell receptor beta chains drawn from one sample of a study of shared clonotypes between healthy human individuals. This table comes from immunoSEQ multiplex PCR, and its TCRdb copy is limited to in-frame clones, with some not included. The data show around 500,000 clones, 81% seen once. The source material was PBMCs. Source of these receptors: a woman in her thirties or forties in good health. Some clones in this sample may be carry-over from other donors' samples. The CDR3 runs from the conserved cysteine through the conserved F or W. A D gene is named only where the DNA matches it firmly. The size of a clone is reported for some rows only, either as once, few or many, or as a class for expanded clones.

V	J	D	size	DNA	CDR3
TRBV9	TRBJ1-1	TRBD1	few	TGTGCCAGCAGCGTAGTGTGCAGGGGGCGTTTGATGAACACTGAAGCTTTCTTT	CASSVVCRGRLMNTEAFF
TRBV27	TRBJ2-7	TRBD1	-	TGTGCCAGCAGTTTGCAGGGGGCTTCTAGTTTCTACGAGCAGTACTTC	CASSLQGASSFYEQYF
TRBV19	TRBJ1-5	-	-	TGTGCCAGTAGTATTCGTGTCGCCGATCAGCCCCAGCATTTT	CASSIRVADQPQHF
TRBV19	TRBJ1-5	-	-	TGTGCCAGTACCGTGAGGGGCCTGGGGGGCAATCAGCCCCAGCATTTT	CASTVRGLGGNQPQHF
TRBV11-2	TRBJ2-2	-	-	TGTGCCAGCAGAAGGGAGGCGCTTGCTCCAACCGGGGAGCTGTTTTTT	CASRREALAPTGELFF
TRBV28	TRBJ2-2	TRBD2	-	TGTGCCAGCAGTTTGGTAGCGGGCTCGGGGACCGGGGAGCTGTTTTTT	CASSLVAGSGTGELFF
TRBV18	TRBJ1-1	TRBD1	-	TGTGCCAGCTCCCATCGGGACAGTAACGCTGAAGCTTTCTTT	CASSHRDSNAEAFF
TRBV5-1	TRBJ2-1	TRBD2	-	TGCGCCAGCAGCTTAGCGGGATACTACAATGAGCAGTTCTTC	CASSLAGYYNEQFF
TRBV5-4	TRBJ2-2	-	-	TGTGCCAGCAGCTTGGGCACAATCGGAGCTTTTAACACAGGGGAGCTGTTTTTT	CASSLGTIGAFNTGELFF
TRBV4-1	TRBJ1-5	-	-	TGCGCCAGCAGCCAAGATTTGGGCCAGACGGTTAGCAATCAGCCCCAGCATTTT	CASSQDLGQTVSNQPQHF
TRBV18	TRBJ1-5	-	-	TGTGCCAGCTCACCACAAGGGATGGGGGCTCAGCCCCAGCATTTT	CASSPQGMGAQPQHF
TRBV11-1	TRBJ1-4	-	-	TGTGCCAGCAGCTTAGAACAGGGTGAAGCCTCACAAGGAAAACTGTTTTTT	CASSLEQGEASQGKLFF
TRBV28	TRBJ1-1	-	-	TGTGCCAGCAGTCCCCTCGGGGGAGCGGGTTCTGAAGCTTTCTTT	CASSPLGGAGSEAFF
TRBV27	TRBJ2-5	-	-	TGTGCCAGCAGTCCTCAAGAGACCCAGTACTTC	CASSPQETQYF
TRBV7-8	TRBJ2-2	-	few	TGTGCCAGCAGCTTAGTATGGAGCCTATCGAACACCGGGGAGCTGTTTTTT	CASSLVWSLSNTGELFF
TRBV4-1	TRBJ2-3	TRBD2	-	TGCGCCAGCAGCCAAGAGCAGCGGGAGTCGTATAATACGCAGTATTTT	CASSQEQRESYNTQYF
TRBV6-1	TRBJ2-5	TRBD2	-	TGTGCCAGCAGGAAAAGGTGGCGGGAGGGGGAGACCCAGTACTTC	CASRKRWREGETQYF
TRBV7-2	TRBJ2-2	-	-	TGTGCCAGCAGCTTAATACAGAGTACCGGGGAGCTGTTTTTT	CASSLIQSTGELFF
TRBV5-5	TRBJ1-1	-	-	TGTGCCAGCAGCTTGGCCGGGCAGGGATATTTGAACACTGAAGCTTTCTTT	CASSLAGQGYLNTEAFF
TRBV10-2	TRBJ2-3	-	-	TGCGCCAGCAGTGATGCGGGGAAGGGTATTACGCAGTATTTT	CASSDAGKGITQYF
TRBV19	TRBJ2-7	-	many	TGTGCCAGTTCGGAATCCTACGTGGAATACTACGAGCAGTACTTC	CASSESYVEYYEQYF
TRBV15	TRBJ2-5	-	-	TGTGCCACCAGCAGAGACCGGGCCAGGCAAGAGACCCAGTACTTC	CATSRDRARQETQYF
TRBV9	TRBJ2-1	TRBD1	-	TGTGCCAGCAGCACCACAGGGGATCCCTACAATGAGCAGTTCTTC	CASSTTGDPYNEQFF
TRBV5-1	TRBJ2-5	TRBD1	-	TGCGCCAGCAGCTTGGAACAGGGGCCCCAAGAGACCCAGTACTTC	CASSLEQGPQETQYF
TRBV19	TRBJ1-2	-	many	TGTGCCAGTAGTATCTCACAGGACTTGGACTATGGCTACACCTTC	CASSISQDLDYGYTF
TRBV7-2	TRBJ1-2	-	few	TGTGCCAGCAGCCTAGCGGGTTCGGGTGGCTACACCTTC	CASSLAGSGGYTF
TRBV7-8	TRBJ2-1	TRBD1	-	TGTGCCAGCAGCAAAGGGGACAGGAGCTCCTACAATGAGCAGTTCTTC	CASSKGDRSSYNEQFF
TRBV10-3	TRBJ1-4	TRBD1	once	TGTGCCACCGCAGGGGGGGCGGGTGAAAAACTGTTTTTT	CATAGGAGEKLFF
TRBV28	TRBJ2-7	-	-	TGTGCCAGCAGTTTAGGGCCTCACCGCCACGAGCAGTACTTC	CASSLGPHRHEQYF
TRBV6-6	TRBJ2-7	-	-	TGTGCCAGCAGCCTTAGCTCTTTGGGATCCTACGAGCAGTACTTC	CASSLSSLGSYEQYF
TRBV14	TRBJ2-5	-	-	TGTGCCAGCAGCCAAGCCACAGAGACCCAGTACTTC	CASSQATETQYF
TRBV27	TRBJ2-5	TRBD1	-	TGTGCCAGCAGTTTGGACAGGGAGTGGGAGACCCAGTACTTC	CASSLDREWETQYF
TRBV30	TRBJ2-5	-	-	TGTGCCTGTAGTGTAGTGGGGGTAACGGGGCAAGAGACCCAGTACTTC	CACSVVGVTGQETQYF
TRBV11-2	TRBJ2-1	TRBD2	-	TGTGCCAGCAGCTGGACTAGCGGGACCAATGAGCAGTTCTTC	CASSWTSGTNEQFF
TRBV15	TRBJ2-1	-	-	TGTGCCACCAGCAGAGACCGTACAGAGTTCGAGCAGTTCTTC	CATSRDRTEFEQFF
TRBV28	TRBJ1-1	-	-	TGTGCCAGCACCCCAGGCGCGAACACTGAAGCTTTCTTT	CASTPGANTEAFF
TRBV4-1	TRBJ2-2	TRBD2	-	TGCGCCAGCAGCCAAGAGTTAGCGGGAGGGGTCGGGGAGCTGTTTTTT	CASSQELAGGVGELFF
TRBV9	TRBJ1-2	-	once	TGTGCCAGCAGCCCAGGGACAACTAACTATGGCTACACCTTC	CASSPGTTNYGYTF
TRBV5-8	TRBJ1-1	-	-	TGTGCCAGCAGCGCTGACAGGTGGGGCACTGAAGCTTTCTTT	CASSADRWGTEAFF
TRBV7-2	TRBJ2-2	-	-	TGTGCCAGCAGTCTCCGCGGAGGTGCGAGTACCGGGGAGCTGTTTTTT	CASSLRGGASTGELFF
TRBV6-6	TRBJ2-1	-	-	TGTGCCAGCGCAGTGGGGGTCGTCAATGAGCAGTTCTTC	CASAVGVVNEQFF
TRBV7-2	TRBJ2-7	TRBD1	few	TGTGCCAGCAGCTTAGCGGTGAGAACAGGGGGACTGGGGTCCTACGAGCAGTACTTC	CASSLAVRTGGLGSYEQYF